A single sample gave rise to the 27 T cell receptor beta chains below, sequenced in a study of tumor-infiltrating lymphocytes in primary liver carcinoma. With a constant-region primer, TCR beta cDNA was made from 500 ng of total RNA. Researchers made the TCR beta libraries by running three nested multiplex PCR rounds with slightly modified ARM-PCR. A C-beta reverse primer was combined with TRBV1-TRBV30 forward primers in the first two PCR rounds, and each round had 10 cycles. One entry per CDR3 protein, called by TCRdb with MiXCR from the multiplex PCR reads. Found here are 330,000 or so distinct CDR3 sequences, roughly two thirds of them singletons; the top ten hold roughly 6.5%. In addition to blood RNA drawn from unsorted whole blood, germline DNA was extracted. The sequencing input was peripheral blood. The receptors were gathered from a middle-aged man with primary liver carcinoma and hepatitis B virus infection.

Regarding this clonotype: Possible read error: a much larger clone is one base away. V is TRBV4-3 and J is TRBJ2-3; D possibly corresponds to TRBD1 (6 bases). V was shortened by 1 base and J by 3 bases, with 23 bases between the two germline ends. Germline V gives CDR1 LGHNA, CDR2 YSLEER. This CDR3 has 19 residues. CDR3 loop: CASSQVFGLGAIRTDTQYF. The CDR3 DNA is TGCGCCAGCAGCCAAGTCTTTGGACTGGGGGCGATTAGGACAGATACGCAGTATTTT.

Turning to this clonotype: A much larger clone sits a single nucleotide away, making a read error possible. In this CDR3 the conserved last residue, phenylalanine or tryptophan, is missing, so a read error is likely. The chain carries TRBV12-3 or TRBV12-4 and TRBJ2-1; D is ambiguous. The CDR3 runs to 15 residues. With 3 bases removed from V and 3 bases from J, the gap between germline ends came to 12 bases. The CDR3, as DNA: TGTGCCAGCAGTTTTCAGTCCGGAAACTACAATGAGCAGTTCTTA. Protein: CASSFQSGNYNEQFL.

This chain uses TRBV11-1 with TRBJ2-7, with 8 bases fitting TRBD1. Germline loops: CDR1 SGHAT, CDR2 FQDESV (reference sequence). The CDR3 consists of 15 residues. CDR3 region: CISSLGQGSNYEQYF. The CDR3 DNA is TGTATCAGCAGCTTAGGACAGGGTAGTAACTACGAGCAGTACTTC.

This clonotype was found a few times. This could be a read error, since a much larger clone is one nucleotide away. The chain employs TRBV29-1 and TRBJ2-1; TRBD2 aligns across 7 bases. The CDR3 totals 12 residues. Per the germline V gene, CDR1 is SQVTM and CDR2 is ANQGSEA. Germline trimming cut 4 bases from V and 8 bases from J; bases unmatched to any gene: 5. CDR3 DNA sequence: TGCAGCGTTGCCAGCGGGGACGATGAGCAGTTCTTC. It specifies CSVASGDDEQFF.

The chain uses TRBV6-6 and TRBJ1-6; the D gene is possibly TRBD1 (6 bases). CDR3 length: 15 residues. V was clipped by 2 bases and J by 9 bases, with 14 bases between them. Looked up from germline, CDR1 is MNHNY and CDR2 is SVGAGI (reference sequence). The CDR3 bases are TGTGCCAGCAGTTACGGGGAGGGGGTAGGTTCACCCCTCCACTTT. Protein sequence: CASSYGEGVGSPLHF.

The chain carries TRBV11-2 and TRBJ2-2, with a tentative D call TRBD2 (5 bases). The germline gives CDR1 SGHAT, CDR2 FQNNGV. The CDR3 length is 15 residues. Between the trimmed V and J ends, which lost 2 bases and 4 bases, there was a span of 11 bases. Written as DNA, the CDR3 is TGTGCCAGCAGCTTAACGCCTAGCTCCACCGGGGAGCTGTTTTTT. Protein: CASSLTPSSTGELFF.

The chain combines TRBV10-2 with TRBJ2-5; tentatively, D is TRBD1 or TRBD2 (7 bases each). Trimming shortened V by 6 bases and J by 2 bases, and 31 bases separated the two germline ends. CDR1 and CDR2 (germline): WSHSY, SAAADI. CDR3 length equals 20 residues. In DNA, the CDR3 is TGCGCCAGCAGCGGGCTAGGGAGGGGGCTTGATGGCGACCCTCAAGAGACCCAGTACTTC. This translates into CASSGLGRGLDGDPQETQYF.

This chain links TRBV11-2 with TRBJ2-5; D not resolved. CDR1 and CDR2 (germline): SGHAT, FQNNGV. V lost 4 bases and J 4 bases, leaving 10 bases between the germline ends. The CDR3 consists of 13 residues. CDR3 region: CASSYLYPETQYF. The CDR3 region has the DNA TGTGCCAGCAGCTACTTATACCCAGAGACCCAGTACTTC.

Points on this clonotype: A read error may account for a junction end that differs from germline. The rearrangement uses TRBV11-2 and TRBJ1-1; D perhaps matches TRBD1 (5 bases). CDR1 is SGHAT and CDR2 is FQNNGV in the germline V gene. The length of the CDR3 is 14 residues. This CDR3 is CASSLGRGNTETFF. Here the CDR3 DNA reads TGTGCCAGCAGCTTAGGACGGGGGAACACTGAAACTTTCTTT.

As concerns this clonotype: A much more abundant neighbour one base away suggests this may be a read error. This chain links TRBV11-2 with TRBJ1-2, with D tentatively TRBD1 (5 bases). The germline V gene encodes CDR1 SGHAT and CDR2 FQNNGV. There are 13 residues in the CDR3. The CDR3 DNA reads TGTGTCAGCAGCTTAGAGGGGAACTATGGCTACACCTTC. Protein: CVSSLEGNYGYTF.

This sequence joins TRBV5-1 and TRBJ2-7, with 9 bases aligning to TRBD1. From germline, CDR1 is SGHRS and CDR2 YFSETQ. Trimming removed 4 bases from V and 7 bases from J; junction bases left unmatched: 15. This CDR3 is built from 16 residues. CDR3 bases: TGCGCCAGCAGCCTGGATCCGGGACAGGGTCTCATGGAGCAGTACTTC. As protein: CASSLDPGQGLMEQYF.

As for this clonotype: A read error may be the cause here, since a much bigger clone is one base away. The chain couples TRBV10-3 to TRBJ1-1, with D maybe TRBD1 (6 bases). This CDR3 has 14 amino acids. The germline CDR1 and CDR2 sequences are ENHRY and SYGVKD. The CDR3 here is CAVSGVQGQTEAFF. Written as DNA, the CDR3 is TGTGCCGTCAGTGGAGTGCAGGGACAAACTGAAGCTTTCTTT.

This clonotype came up many times. The J gene is TRBJ2-1, the V gene TRBV5-4, with 8 bases fitting TRBD2. V lost 5 bases, J lost 0 bases, and 16 bases stayed unmatched. The CDR3 has 19 residues. Germline V gene sequence: CDR1 SGHNT, CDR2 YYREEE (reference sequence). CDR3 DNA sequence: TGTGCCAGCAGTTTTCGGGGGGGAATAGCGCAGAGCTCCTACAATGAGCAGTTCTTC. Translating gives CASSFRGGIAQSSYNEQFF.

On this clonotype itself: Sequence at one end of the junction differs from germline and may be a read error. The rearrangement joins TRBV4-2 to TRBJ2-5; no clear D gene. CDR1 and CDR2 from the germline V gene are LGHNA and YNFKEQ. The CDR3 extends over 15 amino acids. For the CDR3, the DNA is TGTGCCGGCAGCCAAGATAGGCCAGTCCAAGAGACCCAGTACTTC. Its protein is CAGSQDRPVQETQYF.

As for this clonotype: A read error may account for a junction end that differs from germline. The chain couples TRBV11-2 to TRBJ2-7, with a weak D call TRBD2 (5 bases). Germline V lookup: CDR1 SGHAT, CDR2 FQNNGV. The CDR3 has 13 amino acids. The CDR3 nucleotides read TGTGCCAGCAGCCTCCAAATTGGAGGCGATCAGCACTTC. Translated, it gives CASSLQIGGDQHF.

The V call is TRBV11-2, the J call TRBJ2-1; 7 nucleotides line up with TRBD1. Trimming removed 5 bases from V and 0 bases from J; junction bases left unmatched: 4. The CDR3 extends over 15 amino acids. Germline V CDR1 and CDR2: SGHAT, FQNNGV. The CDR3: CASSNRDSSYNEQFF. The CDR3, as DNA: TGTGCCAGCAGCAACCGGGACAGCTCCTACAATGAGCAGTTCTTC.

Remarks on this clonotype: This may come from a read error, since a much larger clone is one base off. This chain links TRBV6-5 with TRBJ1-6; D gene unclear. Germline V gene data show CDR1 as MNHEY and CDR2 as SVGAGI. CDR3 size: 12 residues. The CDR3 protein is CASRVGNSPLRF. As DNA, the CDR3 is TGTGCCAGCAGGGTCGGAAATTCACCCCTCCGCTTT.

On this clonotype itself: One base away lies a much larger clone, so this may be a sequencing read error. This chain uses TRBV12-3 or TRBV12-4 with TRBJ2-3; TRBD2 matches at 9 bases. The CDR3 has 15 residues. V lost 6 bases, J lost 5 bases, and 9 bases stayed unmatched. DNA of the CDR3: TGTGCCAGCAGACTGGGAGTAGCGGGAGTAGATACGCAGTATTTT. As protein: CASRLGVAGVDTQYF.

This clonotype was seen at least ten times. This sequence joins TRBV12-3 or TRBV12-4 and TRBJ2-3; 9 bases agree with TRBD1. CDR3 length: 15 amino acids. The V segment lost 1 base and the J segment 2 bases; nucleotides outside the gene matches: 1. Here the CDR3 reads CASSLGQGDTDTQYF. DNA of the CDR3: TGTGCCAGCAGTTTAGGACAGGGGGACACAGATACGCAGTATTTT.

About this clonotype itself: This clone may be a read error of a much larger clone one base away. The chain links TRBV6-5 to TRBJ2-6; weak D call: TRBD2 (6 bases). The CDR3 contains 16 residues. V dropped 7 bases and J dropped 4 bases, with 17 bases sitting between them. Germline V CDR1 and CDR2: MNHEY, SVGAGI. The CDR3 protein is CASTPTAGVGANVLTF. In nucleotides, the CDR3 is TGTGCCAGCACTCCGACAGCGGGCGTGGGGGCCAACGTCCTGACTTTC.

Of note for this clonotype: With a much larger clone just one base away, this may be a read error. The V gene is TRBV5-6, the J gene TRBJ2-5; D may correspond to TRBD1 or TRBD2 (5 bases each). Germline V lookup: CDR1 SGHDT, CDR2 YYEEEE. This CDR3 comprises 14 residues. For the CDR3, the DNA is TGTGCCAACAGCTTCTCCGGGACCCCAGAGACCCAGTACTTC. Its protein is CANSFSGTPETQYF.

This clonotype has a count of ten or more. This chain connects TRBV6-1 to TRBJ1-1; no clear D. The CDR3 length is 14 residues. V lost 2 bases to trimming and J lost 1 base, with 8 bases between them. Germline CDR1 is MNHNS and CDR2 is SASEGT. Here the CDR3 reads CASSEFVGNTEAFF. The CDR3 region has the DNA TGTGCCAGCAGTGAATTCGTTGGGAACACTGAAGCTTTCTTT.

As concerns this clonotype: This CDR3 fails to terminate in the conserved phenylalanine or tryptophan, so it likely reflects a read error. Because the CDR3's place on the DNA is in doubt, the DNA is left out and the CDR3 is given as listed by TCRdb. The genes are TRBV11-3 and TRBJ2-3; the table's D call TRBD2 went unverified against the DNA. From germline, CDR1 is SGHNT and CDR2 YENEEA. The CDR3 totals 14 residues, both ends included. The CDR3 protein is CASSRGEGTDTHYY.

As regards this clonotype: The junction differs from germline at one of its ends, possibly a read error. CDR3 loop: CASSLVGLGPYEQHF. In DNA form, the CDR3 reads TGTGCCAGCAGCTTAGTGGGACTGGGCCCCTACGAGCAGCACTTC. The gene calls are TRBV11-1 and TRBJ2-7, with a weak D call TRBD2 (6 bases). The germline V gene encodes CDR1 SGHAT and CDR2 FQDESV (reference sequence). The CDR3 covers 15 residues.

Remarks on this clonotype: This likely comes from a read error, as the CDR3 has no conserved phenylalanine or tryptophan at its end. DNA for the CDR3: TGTGCCAGCAGCGCTGAGATTGGGGGGACCCAGTACGTC. This translates into CASSAEIGGTQYV. The chain recombines TRBV11-2 with TRBJ2-5; the D call may be TRBD1 or TRBD2 (5 bases each). This CDR3 region has 13 residues. Germline CDR1 reads SGHAT; CDR2 reads FQNNGV. V lost 5 bases and J 7 bases, leaving 14 bases between the germline ends.

Points on this clonotype: Given a much more abundant clone one base away, this may be a read error. The chain is built from TRBV6-5 and TRBJ2-7; D not certain. Germline V CDR1 and CDR2: MNHEY, SVGAGI. The CDR3 has 15 amino acids. Trimming stripped 0 bases from V and 0 bases from J, with 9 bases between. CDR3 protein: CASSYSNNYSYEQYF. The DNA for the CDR3 is TGTGCCAGCAGTTACTCGAATAACTACTCCTACGAGCAGTACTTC.

This clonotype was counted once. The junction does not match germline at one end; this may be a read error. V and J are TRBV11-2 and TRBJ2-1, with 9 bases matching TRBD1. Per germline, CDR1 SGHAT and CDR2 FQNNGV. There are 17 residues in the CDR3. The CDR3 here is CASRTYGTGFQYNEHFF. In DNA form, the CDR3 reads TGTGCCAGCAGAACGTACGGGACAGGGTTCCAATACAATGAGCACTTCTTC.